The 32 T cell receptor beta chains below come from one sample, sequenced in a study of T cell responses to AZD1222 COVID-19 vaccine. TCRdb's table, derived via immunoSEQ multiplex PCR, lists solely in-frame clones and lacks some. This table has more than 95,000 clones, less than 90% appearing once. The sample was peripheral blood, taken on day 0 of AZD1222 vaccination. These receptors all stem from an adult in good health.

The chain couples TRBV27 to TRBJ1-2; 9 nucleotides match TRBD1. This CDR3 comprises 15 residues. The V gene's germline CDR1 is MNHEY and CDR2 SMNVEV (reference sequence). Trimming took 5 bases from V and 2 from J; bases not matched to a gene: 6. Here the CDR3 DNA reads TGTGCCAGCAGTCTACGGACAGGGGAGAACTATGGCTACACCTTC. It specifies CASSLRTGENYGYTF.

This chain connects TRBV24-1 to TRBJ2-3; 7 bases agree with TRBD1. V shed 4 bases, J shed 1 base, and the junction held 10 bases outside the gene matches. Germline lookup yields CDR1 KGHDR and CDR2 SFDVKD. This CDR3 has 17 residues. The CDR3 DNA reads TGTGCCACCAGTGACTCGACAGGGATTAGCGGCACAGATACGCAGTATTTT. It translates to CATSDSTGISGTDTQYF.

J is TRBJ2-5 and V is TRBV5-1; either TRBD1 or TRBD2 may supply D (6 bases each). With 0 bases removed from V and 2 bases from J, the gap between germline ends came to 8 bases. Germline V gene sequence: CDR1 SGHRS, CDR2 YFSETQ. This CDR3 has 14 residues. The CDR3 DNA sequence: TGCGCCAGCAGCTTGGGGGGGGCTCAAGAGACCCAGTACTTC. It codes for CASSLGGAQETQYF.

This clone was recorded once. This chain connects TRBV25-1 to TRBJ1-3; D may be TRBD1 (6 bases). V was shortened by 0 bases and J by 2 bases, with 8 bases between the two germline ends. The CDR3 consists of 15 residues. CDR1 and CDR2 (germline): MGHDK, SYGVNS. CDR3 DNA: TGTGCCAGCAGTGAATATGGGACACCTGGAAACACCATATATTTT. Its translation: CASSEYGTPGNTIYF.

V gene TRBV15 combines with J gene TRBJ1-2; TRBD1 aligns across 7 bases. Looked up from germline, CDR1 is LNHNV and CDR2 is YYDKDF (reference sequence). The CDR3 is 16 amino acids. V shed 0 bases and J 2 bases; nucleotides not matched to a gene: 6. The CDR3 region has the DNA TGTGCCACCAGCAGAGATCCTGACAGGGAGAACTATGGCTACACCTTC. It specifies CATSRDPDRENYGYTF.

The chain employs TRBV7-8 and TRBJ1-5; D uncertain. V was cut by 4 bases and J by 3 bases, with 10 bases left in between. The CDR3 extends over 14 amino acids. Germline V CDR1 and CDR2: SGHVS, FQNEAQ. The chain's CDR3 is CASSYRLDNQPQHF. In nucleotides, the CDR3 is TGTGCCAGCAGCTACCGACTCGACAATCAGCCCCAGCATTTT.

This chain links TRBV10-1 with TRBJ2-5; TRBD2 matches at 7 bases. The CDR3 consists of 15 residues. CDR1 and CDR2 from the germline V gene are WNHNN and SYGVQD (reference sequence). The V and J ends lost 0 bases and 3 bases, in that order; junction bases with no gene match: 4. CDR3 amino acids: CASSESAAGKETQYF. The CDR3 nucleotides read TGCGCCAGCAGTGAGTCGGCAGCGGGGAAAGAGACCCAGTACTTC.

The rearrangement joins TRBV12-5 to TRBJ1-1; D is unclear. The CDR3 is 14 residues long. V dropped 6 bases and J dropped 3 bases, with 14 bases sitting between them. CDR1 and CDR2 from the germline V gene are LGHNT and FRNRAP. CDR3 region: CASGRDLTHTEAFF. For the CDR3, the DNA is TGTGCTAGTGGCCGTGATCTAACGCACACTGAAGCTTTCTTT.

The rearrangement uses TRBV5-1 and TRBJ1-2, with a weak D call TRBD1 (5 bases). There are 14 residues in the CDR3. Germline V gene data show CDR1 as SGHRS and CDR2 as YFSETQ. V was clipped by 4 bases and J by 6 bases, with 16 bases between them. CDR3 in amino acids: CASSPAGHGDGYTF. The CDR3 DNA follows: TGCGCCAGCAGCCCGGCAGGGCATGGAGATGGCTACACCTTC.

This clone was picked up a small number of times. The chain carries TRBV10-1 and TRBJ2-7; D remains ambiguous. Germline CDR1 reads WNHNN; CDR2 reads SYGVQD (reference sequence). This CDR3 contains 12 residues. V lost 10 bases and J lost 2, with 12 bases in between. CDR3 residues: CATLVSTYEQYF. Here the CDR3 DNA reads TGCGCCACCCTTGTCAGTACCTACGAGCAGTACTTC.

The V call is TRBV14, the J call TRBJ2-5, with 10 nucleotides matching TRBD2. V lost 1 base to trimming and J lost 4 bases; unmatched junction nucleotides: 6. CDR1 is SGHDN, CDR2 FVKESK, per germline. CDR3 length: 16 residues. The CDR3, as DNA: TGTGCCAGCAGCCAAGTAGAACTAGCGGGGATAGAGACCCAGTACTTC. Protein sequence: CASSQVELAGIETQYF.

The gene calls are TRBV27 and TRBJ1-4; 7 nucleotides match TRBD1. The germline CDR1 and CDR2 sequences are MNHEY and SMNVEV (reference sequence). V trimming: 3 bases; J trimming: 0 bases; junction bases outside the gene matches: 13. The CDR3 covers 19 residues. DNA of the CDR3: TGTGCCAGCAGTTTTAGAGGGGGCAACATTTTGGCAACTAATGAAAAACTGTTTTTT. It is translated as CASSFRGGNILATNEKLFF.

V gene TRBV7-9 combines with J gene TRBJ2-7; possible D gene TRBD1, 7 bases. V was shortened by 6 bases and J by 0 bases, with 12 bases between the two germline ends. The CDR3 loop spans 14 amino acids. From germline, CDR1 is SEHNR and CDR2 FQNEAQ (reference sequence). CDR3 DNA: TGTGCCAGCAGGAGGAGGGACAGCTCCTACGAGCAGTACTTC. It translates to CASRRRDSSYEQYF.

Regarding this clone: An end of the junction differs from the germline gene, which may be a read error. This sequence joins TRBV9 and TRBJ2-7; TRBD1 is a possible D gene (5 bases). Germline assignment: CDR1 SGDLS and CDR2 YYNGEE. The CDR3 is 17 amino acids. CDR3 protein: CASSPTPRPGPSDEQYF. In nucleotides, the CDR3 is TGTGCCAGCAGCCCGACCCCCCGGCCAGGGCCCTCCGACGAGCAGTACTTC.

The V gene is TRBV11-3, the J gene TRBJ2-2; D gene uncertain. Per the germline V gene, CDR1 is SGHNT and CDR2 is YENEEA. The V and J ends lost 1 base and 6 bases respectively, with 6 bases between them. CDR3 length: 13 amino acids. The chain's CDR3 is CASSLGGAGELFF. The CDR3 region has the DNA TGTGCCAGCAGCTTAGGTGGGGCCGGGGAGCTGTTTTTT.

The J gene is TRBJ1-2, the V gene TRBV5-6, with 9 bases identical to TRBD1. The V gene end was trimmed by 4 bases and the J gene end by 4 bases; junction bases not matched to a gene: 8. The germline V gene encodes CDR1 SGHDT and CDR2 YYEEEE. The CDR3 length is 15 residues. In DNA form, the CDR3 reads TGTGCCAGCAGCCCGGGGGACAGGGAGATCTATGGCTACACCTTC. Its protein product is CASSPGDREIYGYTF.

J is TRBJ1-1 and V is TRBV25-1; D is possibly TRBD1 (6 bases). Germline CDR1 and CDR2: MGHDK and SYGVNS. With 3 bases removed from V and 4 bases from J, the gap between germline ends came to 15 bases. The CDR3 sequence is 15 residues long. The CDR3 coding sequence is TGTGCCAGCAGTGACCACAGGGAATTCAGCACTGAAGCTTTCTTT. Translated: CASSDHREFSTEAFF.

CDR3 protein: CATSDGHRVKETQYF. CDR3 coding DNA: TGTGCCACCAGTGATGGTCACAGGGTGAAAGAGACCCAGTACTTC. This sequence joins TRBV24-1 and TRBJ2-5, with a tentative D call TRBD1 (6 bases). The germline V gene has CDR1 KGHDR and CDR2 SFDVKD. The CDR3 sequence is 15 residues long. The V end lost 3 bases, the J end lost 3 bases, and 13 bases lay between the germline ends.

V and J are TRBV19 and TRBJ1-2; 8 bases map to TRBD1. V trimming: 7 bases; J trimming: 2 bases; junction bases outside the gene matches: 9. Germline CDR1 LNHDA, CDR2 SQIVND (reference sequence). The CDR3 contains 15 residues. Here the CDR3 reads CASTPGQETNYGYTF. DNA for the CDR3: TGTGCCAGTACCCCGGGACAGGAGACAAACTATGGCTACACCTTC.

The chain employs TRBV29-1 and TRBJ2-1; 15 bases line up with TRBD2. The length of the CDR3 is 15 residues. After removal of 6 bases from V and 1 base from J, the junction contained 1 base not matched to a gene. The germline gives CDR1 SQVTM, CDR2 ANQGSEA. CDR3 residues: CSVGTSGGSYNEQFF. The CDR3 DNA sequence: TGCAGCGTGGGGACTAGCGGGGGGTCCTACAATGAGCAGTTCTTC.

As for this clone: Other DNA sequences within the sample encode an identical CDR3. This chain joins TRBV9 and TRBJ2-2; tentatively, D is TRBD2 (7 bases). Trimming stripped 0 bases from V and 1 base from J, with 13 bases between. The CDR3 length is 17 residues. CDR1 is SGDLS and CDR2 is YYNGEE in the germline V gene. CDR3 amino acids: CASSVDGGGLNTGELFF. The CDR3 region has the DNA TGTGCCAGCAGCGTAGATGGCGGGGGCCTGAACACCGGGGAGCTGTTTTTT.

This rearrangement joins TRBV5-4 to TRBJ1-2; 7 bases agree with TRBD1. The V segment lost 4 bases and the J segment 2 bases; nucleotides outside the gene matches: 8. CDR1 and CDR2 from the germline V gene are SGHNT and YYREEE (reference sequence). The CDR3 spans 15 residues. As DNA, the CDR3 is TGTGCCAGCAGCCGGGGACAGTGGCTCAACTATGGCTACACCTTC. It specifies CASSRGQWLNYGYTF.

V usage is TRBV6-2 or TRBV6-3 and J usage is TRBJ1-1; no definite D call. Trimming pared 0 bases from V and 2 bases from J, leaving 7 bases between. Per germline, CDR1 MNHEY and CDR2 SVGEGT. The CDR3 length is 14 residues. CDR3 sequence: CASSYSGYNTEAFF. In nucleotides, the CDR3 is TGTGCCAGCAGTTACTCTGGGTACAACACTGAAGCTTTCTTT.

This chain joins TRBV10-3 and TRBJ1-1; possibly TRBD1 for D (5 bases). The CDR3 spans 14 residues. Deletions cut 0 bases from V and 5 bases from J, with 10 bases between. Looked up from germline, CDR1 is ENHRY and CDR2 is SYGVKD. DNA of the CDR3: TGTGCCATCAGTGAGTCCGCTTGGGGGACTGAAGCTTTCTTT. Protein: CAISESAWGTEAFF.

CDR3: CSAQAQGDTEAFF. In nucleotides, the CDR3 is TGCAGCGCACAGGCCCAGGGGGACACTGAAGCTTTCTTT. The J gene is TRBJ1-1, the V gene TRBV29-1; 7 nucleotides align to TRBD1. CDR3 size: 13 residues. Trimming at V came to 7 bases and at J to 3 bases, leaving 8 bases not matched to a gene. Germline V gene sequence: CDR1 SQVTM, CDR2 ANQGSEA.

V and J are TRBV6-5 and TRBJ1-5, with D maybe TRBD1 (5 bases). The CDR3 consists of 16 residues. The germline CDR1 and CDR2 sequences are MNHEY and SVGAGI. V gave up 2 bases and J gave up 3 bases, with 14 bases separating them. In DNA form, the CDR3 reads TGTGCCAGCAGTTACCTTGGGACGGTCGTCAATCAGCCCCAGCATTTT. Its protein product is CASSYLGTVVNQPQHF.

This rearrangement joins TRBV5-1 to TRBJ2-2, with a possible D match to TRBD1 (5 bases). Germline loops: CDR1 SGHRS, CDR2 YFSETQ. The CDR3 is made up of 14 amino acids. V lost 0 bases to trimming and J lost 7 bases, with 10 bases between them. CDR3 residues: CASSLAGLGGELFF. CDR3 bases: TGCGCCAGCAGCTTGGCAGGGCTGGGCGGGGAGCTGTTTTTT.

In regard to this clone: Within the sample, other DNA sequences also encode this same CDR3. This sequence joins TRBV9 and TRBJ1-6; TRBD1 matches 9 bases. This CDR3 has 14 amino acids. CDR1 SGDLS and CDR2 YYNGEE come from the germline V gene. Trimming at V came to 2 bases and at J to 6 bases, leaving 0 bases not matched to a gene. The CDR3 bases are TGTGCCAGCAGCGTGGGACAGGGTAATTCACCCCTCCACTTT. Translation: CASSVGQGNSPLHF.

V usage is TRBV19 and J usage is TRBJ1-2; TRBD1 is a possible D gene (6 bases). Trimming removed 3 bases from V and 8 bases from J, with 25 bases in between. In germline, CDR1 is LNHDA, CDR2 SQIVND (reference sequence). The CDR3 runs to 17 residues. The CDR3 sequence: CASSIGGVQTGPKGYTF. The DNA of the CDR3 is TGTGCCAGTAGTATCGGGGGGGTGCAGACAGGTCCCAAGGGCTACACCTTC.

Here the CDR3 DNA reads TGTGCCAGCAGTCCTCGAGCGGGAGAAGTCTACGAGCAGTACTTC. Its protein is CASSPRAGEVYEQYF. This rearrangement joins TRBV2 to TRBJ2-7, with 8 bases that match TRBD2. V shed 5 bases and J 3 bases; nucleotides not matched to a gene: 9. The CDR3 is 15 amino acids. Germline values: CDR1 SNHLY, CDR2 FYNNEI.

The CDR3 DNA sequence: TGTGCCAGCAGTTATATGACTGAAGCTTTCTTT. Protein: CASSYMTEAFF. V gene TRBV6-5 combines with J gene TRBJ1-1; no clear D. The V and J ends lost 3 bases and 5 bases respectively, with 4 bases between them. CDR1 is MNHEY and CDR2 is SVGAGI in the germline V gene. This CDR3 is 11 amino acids long.

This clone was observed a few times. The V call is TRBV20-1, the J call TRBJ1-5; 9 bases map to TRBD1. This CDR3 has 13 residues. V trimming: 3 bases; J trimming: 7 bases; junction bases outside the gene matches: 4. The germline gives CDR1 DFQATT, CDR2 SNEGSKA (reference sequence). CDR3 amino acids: CSASGQGRQPQHF. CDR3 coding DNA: TGCAGTGCTAGTGGACAGGGGAGGCAGCCCCAGCATTTT.